A single sample is the source of the 13 T cell receptor beta chains below, sequenced in a study of blood T cell repertoires in COVID-19. Method: immunoSEQ multiplex PCR; TCRdb's copy keeps in-frame clones and lacks some. Seen here are 440,000 or so clones, about 88% observed once, and the top ten hold roughly 1.6%. The sample comprised peripheral blood. These receptors were taken from a woman aged 40 to 50 with COVID-19, enrolled during active disease.

The CDR3: CASSPEPTGLNTEAFF. As DNA, the CDR3 is TGCGCCAGCAGCCCAGAACCGACAGGGTTGAACACTGAAGCTTTCTTT. V usage is TRBV5-1 and J usage is TRBJ1-1; 7 bases are shared with TRBD1. The CDR3 is 16 amino acids. CDR1 SGHRS and CDR2 YFSETQ come from the germline V gene. V lost 4 bases to trimming and J lost 0 bases; unmatched junction nucleotides: 9. Complete variable domain (other parts from reference TRBV5-1 and TRBJ1-1): KAGVTQTPRYLIKTRGQQVTLSCSPISGHRSVSWYQQTPGQGLQFLFEYFSETQRNKGNFPGRFSGRQFSNSRSEMNVSTLELGDSALYLCASSPEPTGLNTEAFFGQGTRLTVV.

V is TRBV7-9 and J is TRBJ2-3, with D hard to call. V was clipped by 3 bases and J by 1 base, with 8 bases between them. Germline V lookup: CDR1 SEHNR, CDR2 FQNEAQ (reference sequence). This CDR3 has 14 amino acids. CDR3 sequence (DNA): TGTGCCAGCAGCTTGGAGCTCCGCACAGATACGCAGTATTTT. Amino acids: CASSLELRTDTQYF.

The CDR3 reads CASSLSGRADFEQFF. DNA of the CDR3: TGTGCCAGCAGCCTTAGCGGGAGGGCCGATTTTGAGCAGTTCTTC. The gene calls are TRBV28 and TRBJ2-1; 11 bases are shared with TRBD2. The germline CDR1 and CDR2 sequences are MDHEN and SYDVKM. J lost 9 bases, V lost 6 bases, and 10 bases had no gene match. CDR3 size: 15 residues.

The chain recombines TRBV13 with TRBJ2-1, with 12 bases lining up with TRBD2. Losses at the gene ends were 5 bases for V and 5 bases for J; bases not matched to a gene: 4. The CDR3 sequence is 15 residues long. CDR1 is PRHDT, CDR2 FYEKMQ, per germline (reference sequence). In DNA, the CDR3 is TGTGCCAGCAGCGAGAGACTAGCGGGAGACAATGAGCAGTTCTTC. Its translation: CASSERLAGDNEQFF.

The chain is built from TRBV27 and TRBJ1-2, with D uncertain. This CDR3 has 15 amino acids. V was shortened by 6 bases and J by 1 base, with 15 bases between the two germline ends. CDR1 is MNHEY and CDR2 is SMNVEV in the germline V gene (reference sequence). CDR3 in DNA: TGTGCCAGCAGACTTGGCCGGGGTCTTAACTATGGCTACACCTTC. Translation: CASRLGRGLNYGYTF.

This chain connects TRBV18 to TRBJ2-5; D gene unclear. The length of the CDR3 is 13 residues. The V gene's germline CDR1 is KGHSH and CDR2 LQKENI. With 1 base removed from V and 5 bases from J, the gap between germline ends came to 8 bases. As DNA, the CDR3 is TGTGCCAGCTCACCACGTAACTTGGAGACCCAGTACTTC. It codes for CASSPRNLETQYF.

This clone was seen only once. This sequence joins TRBV7-9 and TRBJ1-2; D is unresolved. The CDR3 runs 12 residues. Trimming pared 0 bases from V and 7 bases from J, leaving 6 bases between. Germline V gene sequence: CDR1 SEHNR, CDR2 FQNEAQ (reference sequence). In DNA, the CDR3 is TGTGCCAGCAGCTTAGCGGCCTTTGGCTACACCTTC. It is translated as CASSLAAFGYTF.

To note about this clone: The same CDR3 can be traced to other DNA sequences in this sample. CDR3 in DNA: TGCAGCGTTGAGAGGAACACTGAAGCTTTCTTT. Translation: CSVERNTEAFF. The V gene is TRBV29-1, the J gene TRBJ1-1; D uncertain. This CDR3 is built from 11 residues. The V end lost 3 bases, the J end lost 1 base, and 3 bases lay between the germline ends. The germline gives CDR1 SQVTM, CDR2 ANQGSEA.

The V and J genes are TRBV6-5 and TRBJ1-1; D might be TRBD1 (6 bases). Germline V CDR1 and CDR2: MNHEY, SVGAGI. The ends were cut back, 2 bases at V and 4 bases at J, with 14 bases in the middle. The CDR3 has 15 residues. The CDR3 DNA reads as TGTGCCAGCAGTTACCCTGGGAGGGGGGGCACTGAAGCTTTCTTT. Residues: CASSYPGRGGTEAFF.

The chain joins TRBV13 to TRBJ2-1; D is perhaps TRBD2 (5 bases). The CDR3 has 13 amino acids. V was clipped by 4 bases and J by 7 bases, with 11 bases between them. Germline V CDR1 and CDR2: PRHDT, FYEKMQ (reference sequence). CDR3 loop: CASSSYGGNEQFF. CDR3 DNA: TGTGCCAGCAGCTCGTATGGAGGAAATGAGCAGTTCTTC.

V usage is TRBV10-3 and J usage is TRBJ2-2; 9 bases line up with TRBD1. The CDR3 sequence is 16 residues long. From germline, CDR1 is ENHRY and CDR2 SYGVKD. Trimming cost V 9 bases and J 4 bases; bases outside gene matches: 12. In DNA form, the CDR3 reads TGTGCCATACCGGGACAGGGAGGTCCGGGCACCGGGGAGCTGTTTTTT. Translating gives CAIPGQGGPGTGELFF.

The chain links TRBV11-3 to TRBJ2-5; tentative D call: TRBD2 (6 bases). The germline V and J ends were trimmed by 5 bases and 7 bases, with 14 bases remaining between them. In germline, CDR1 is SGHNT, CDR2 YENEEA. The CDR3 covers 13 residues. The CDR3: CASSPTRGGTQYF. The DNA for the CDR3 is TGTGCCAGCAGCCCCACAAGGGGAGGGACCCAGTACTTC.

V usage is TRBV27 and J usage is TRBJ2-7, with D maybe TRBD1 (6 bases). CDR3 length: 15 amino acids. The V and J ends lost 4 bases and 3 bases respectively, with 16 bases between them. CDR1 is MNHEY, CDR2 SMNVEV, per germline (reference sequence). In DNA form, the CDR3 reads TGTGCCAGCAGTTCGCTGACAGGCCGAATCTACGAGCAGTACTTC. As protein: CASSSLTGRIYEQYF.